The 10 T cell receptor beta chains listed next were all sequenced from one sample in a study of T cells in lung cancer brain metastases. Produced via immunoSEQ multiplex PCR; TCRdb's table is partial and in-frame only. The repertoire has some 1,700 clones, around 80% of them found once; the top ten carry under 8.5%. The sample taken for sequencing was tumor tissue from the primary lung tumor. Every receptor here comes from a man between 65 and 85 years old with non-small cell lung cancer.

The chain couples TRBV14 to TRBJ1-2; D not resolved. With 1 base removed from V and 3 bases from J, the gap between germline ends came to 9 bases. Per the germline V gene, CDR1 is SGHDN and CDR2 is FVKESK. The CDR3 loop spans 14 amino acids. CDR3 in DNA: TGTGCCAGCAGCCAAGGGCCTGAAGACTATGGCTACACCTTC. This gives the protein CASSQGPEDYGYTF.

This sequence joins TRBV5-1 and TRBJ2-1; TRBD2 agrees at 15 bases. Germline lookup yields CDR1 SGHRS and CDR2 YFSETQ. The CDR3 is made up of 16 amino acids. J gave up 7 bases and V 0 bases, and 2 bases lay outside the gene matches. In DNA form, the CDR3 reads TGCGCCAGCAGCTTGGACGGGACTAGCGGGAGGAATGAGCAGTTCTTC. Amino acid sequence: CASSLDGTSGRNEQFF.

The sample holds a few counts of this clone. This chain links TRBV11-2 with TRBJ2-2; weak D call: TRBD2 (6 bases). The CDR3 is 14 amino acids. Germline V gene sequence: CDR1 SGHAT, CDR2 FQNNGV. Trimming pared 8 bases from V and 1 base from J, leaving 11 bases between. The CDR3 loop is CASALRENTGELFF. CDR3 nucleotides: TGTGCCAGCGCACTGCGGGAGAACACCGGGGAGCTGTTTTTT.

The genes are TRBV29-1 and TRBJ1-2, with a weak D call TRBD1 (6 bases). The germline V gene encodes CDR1 SQVTM and CDR2 ANQGSEA. Trimming removed 5 bases at V and 4 bases at J, with 26 bases between. The CDR3 loop spans 17 amino acids. DNA for the CDR3: TGCAGCGTTTATGGGGGCCTACACTTGAGGGAGGGCTATGGCTACACCTTC. It encodes CSVYGGLHLREGYGYTF.

The chain joins TRBV5-8 to TRBJ1-3; no clear D. Germline V CDR1 and CDR2: SGHTS, YDEGEE. The CDR3 is 14 amino acids. Trimming shortened V by 6 bases and J by 0 bases, and 10 bases separated the two germline ends. The CDR3 nucleotides read TGTGCCAGCACCTCCCCGAGCTCTGGAAACACCATATATTTT. Protein sequence: CASTSPSSGNTIYF.

The genes are TRBV30 and TRBJ1-1; TRBD1 might be the D (5 bases). V dropped 0 bases and J dropped 11 bases, with 19 bases sitting between them. The length of the CDR3 is 14 residues. Germline values: CDR1 GTSNPN, CDR2 SVGIG (reference sequence). CDR3 loop: CAWSVGRRPPWAFF. CDR3 nucleotides: TGTGCCTGGAGTGTGGGGCGGCGGCCCCCTTGGGCTTTCTTT. The whole variable domain, remainder taken from reference TRBV30 and TRBJ1-1, is SQTIHQWPATLVQPVGSPLSLECTVEGTSNPNLYWYRQAAGRGLQLLFYSVGIGQISSEVPQNLSASRPQDRQFILSSKKLLLSDSGFYLCAWSVGRRPPWAFFGQGTRLTVV.

The J gene is TRBJ1-3, the V gene TRBV28; possible D gene TRBD1, 6 bases. V dropped 3 bases and J dropped 3 bases, with 18 bases sitting between them. This CDR3 comprises 17 residues. Germline V gene data show CDR1 as MDHEN and CDR2 as SYDVKM. The CDR3 reads CASSFSGGGRYGNTIYF. The CDR3 coding sequence is TGTGCCAGCAGTTTTTCCGGGGGCGGGAGATATGGAAACACCATATATTTT.

This rearrangement joins TRBV7-2 to TRBJ1-2, with D unresolved. This CDR3 comprises 13 residues. The V gene's germline CDR1 is SGHTA and CDR2 FQGNSA. Trimming pared 2 bases from V and 6 bases from J, leaving 10 bases between. Here the CDR3 DNA reads TGTGCCAGCAGCTTAATTGGGTCGGATGGCTACACCTTC. As protein: CASSLIGSDGYTF.

This clone was counted a few times. V usage is TRBV7-2 and J usage is TRBJ2-3; D unresolved. There are 15 residues in the CDR3. Germline assignment: CDR1 SGHTA and CDR2 FQGNSA. V dropped 1 base and J dropped 0 bases, with 8 bases sitting between them. The CDR3 sequence is CASSLGIQSTDTQYF. The CDR3 bases are TGTGCCAGCAGCTTAGGAATACAGAGCACAGATACGCAGTATTTT.

CDR3 coding DNA: TGTGCCAGCAGCTTGTTGGGGGCGAACACCGGGGAGCTGTTTTTT. Residues: CASSLLGANTGELFF. The chain uses TRBV5-6 and TRBJ2-2; the D gene could be TRBD1 or TRBD2 (5 bases each). The CDR3 consists of 15 residues. The germline V gene has CDR1 SGHDT and CDR2 YYEEEE. The V gene lost 1 base and the J gene lost 0 bases, with 7 bases spanning the gap.